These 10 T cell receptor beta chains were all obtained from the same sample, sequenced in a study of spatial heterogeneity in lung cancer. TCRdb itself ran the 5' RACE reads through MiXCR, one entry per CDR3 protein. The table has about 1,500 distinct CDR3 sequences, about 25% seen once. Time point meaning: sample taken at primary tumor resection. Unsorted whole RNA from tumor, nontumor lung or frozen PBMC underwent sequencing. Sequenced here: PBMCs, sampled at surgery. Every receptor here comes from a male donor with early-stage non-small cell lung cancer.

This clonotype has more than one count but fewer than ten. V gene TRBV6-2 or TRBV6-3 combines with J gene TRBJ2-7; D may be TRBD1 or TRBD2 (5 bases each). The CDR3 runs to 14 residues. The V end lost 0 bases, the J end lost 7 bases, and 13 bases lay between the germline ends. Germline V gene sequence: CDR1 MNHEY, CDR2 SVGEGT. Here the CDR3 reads CASSYSPGLKEQYF. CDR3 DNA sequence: TGTGCCAGCAGTTACTCCCCGGGGCTTAAGGAGCAGTACTTC.

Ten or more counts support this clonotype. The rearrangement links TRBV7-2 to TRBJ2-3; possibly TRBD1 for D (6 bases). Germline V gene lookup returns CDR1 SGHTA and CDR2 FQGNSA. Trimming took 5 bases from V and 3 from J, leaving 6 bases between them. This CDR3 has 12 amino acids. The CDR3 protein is CASSTGTDTQYF. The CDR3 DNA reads TGTGCCAGCAGCACAGGGACAGATACGCAGTATTTT. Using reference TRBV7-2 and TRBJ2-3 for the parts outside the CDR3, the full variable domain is GAGVSQSPSNKVTEKGKDVELRCDPISGHTALYWYRQSLGQGLEFLIYFQGNSAPDKSGLPSDRFSAERTGGSVSTLTIQRTQQEDSAVYLCASSTGTDTQYFGPGTRLTVL.

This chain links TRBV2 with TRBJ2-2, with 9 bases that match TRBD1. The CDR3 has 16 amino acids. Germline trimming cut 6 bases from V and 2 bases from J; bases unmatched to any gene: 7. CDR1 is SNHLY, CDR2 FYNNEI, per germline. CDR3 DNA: TGTGCCAGCAGACCCCGGGACAGGGTAAACACCGGGGAGCTGTTTTTT. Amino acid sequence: CASRPRDRVNTGELFF. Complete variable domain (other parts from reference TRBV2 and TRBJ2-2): EPEVTQTPSHQVTQMGQEVILRCVPISNHLYFYWYRQILGQKVEFLVSFYNNEISEKSEIFDDQFSVERPDGSNFTLKIRSTKLEDSAMYFCASRPRDRVNTGELFFGEGSRLTVL.

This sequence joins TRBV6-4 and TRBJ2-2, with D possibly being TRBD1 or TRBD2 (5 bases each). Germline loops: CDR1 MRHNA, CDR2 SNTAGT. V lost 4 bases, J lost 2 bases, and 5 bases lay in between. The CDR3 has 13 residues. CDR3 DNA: TGTGCCAGCAGTGGGGACAACACCGGGGAGCTGTTTTTT. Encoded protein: CASSGDNTGELFF.

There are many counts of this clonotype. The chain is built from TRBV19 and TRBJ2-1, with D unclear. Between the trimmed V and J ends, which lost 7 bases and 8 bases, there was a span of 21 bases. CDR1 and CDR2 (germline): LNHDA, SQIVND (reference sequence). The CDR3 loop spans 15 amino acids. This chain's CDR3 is CASKGRVSAGHEQFF. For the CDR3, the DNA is TGTGCCAGTAAGGGTAGGGTTTCAGCCGGGCATGAGCAGTTCTTC.

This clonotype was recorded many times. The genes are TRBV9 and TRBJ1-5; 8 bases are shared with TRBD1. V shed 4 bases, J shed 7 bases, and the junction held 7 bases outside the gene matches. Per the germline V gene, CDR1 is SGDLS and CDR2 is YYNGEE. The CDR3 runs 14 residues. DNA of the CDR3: TGTGCCAGCAGCCACGGACAGGGAGACCAGCCCCAGCATTTT. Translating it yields CASSHGQGDQPQHF.

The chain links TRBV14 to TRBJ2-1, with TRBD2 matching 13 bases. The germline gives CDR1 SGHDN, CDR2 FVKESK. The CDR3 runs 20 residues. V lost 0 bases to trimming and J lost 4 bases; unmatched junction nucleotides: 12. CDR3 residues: CASSQDFRTSGRSGYNEQFF. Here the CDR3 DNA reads TGTGCCAGCAGCCAAGACTTCAGGACTAGCGGGAGATCGGGATACAATGAGCAGTTCTTC.

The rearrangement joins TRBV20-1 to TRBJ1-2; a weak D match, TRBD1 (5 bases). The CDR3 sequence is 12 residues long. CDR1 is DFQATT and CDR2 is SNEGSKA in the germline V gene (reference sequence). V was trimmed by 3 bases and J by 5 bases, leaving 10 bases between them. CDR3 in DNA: TGCAGTGCTAGTCCGCAGGGTTATGGCTACACCTTC. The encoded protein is CSASPQGYGYTF.

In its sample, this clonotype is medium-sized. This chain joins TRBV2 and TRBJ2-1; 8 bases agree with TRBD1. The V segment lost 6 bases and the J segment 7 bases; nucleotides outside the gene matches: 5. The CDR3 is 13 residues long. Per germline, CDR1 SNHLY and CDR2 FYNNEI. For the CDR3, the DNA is TGTGCCAGCAGATGGACAGGGCTGAATGAGCAGTTCTTC. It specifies CASRWTGLNEQFF.

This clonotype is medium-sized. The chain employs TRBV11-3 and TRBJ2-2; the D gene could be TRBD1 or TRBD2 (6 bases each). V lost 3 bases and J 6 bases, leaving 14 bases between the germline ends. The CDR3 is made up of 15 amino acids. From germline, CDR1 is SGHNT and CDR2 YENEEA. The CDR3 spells CASSLGGGEAGELFF. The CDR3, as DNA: TGTGCCAGCAGCTTGGGGGGCGGTGAAGCCGGGGAGCTGTTTTTT.